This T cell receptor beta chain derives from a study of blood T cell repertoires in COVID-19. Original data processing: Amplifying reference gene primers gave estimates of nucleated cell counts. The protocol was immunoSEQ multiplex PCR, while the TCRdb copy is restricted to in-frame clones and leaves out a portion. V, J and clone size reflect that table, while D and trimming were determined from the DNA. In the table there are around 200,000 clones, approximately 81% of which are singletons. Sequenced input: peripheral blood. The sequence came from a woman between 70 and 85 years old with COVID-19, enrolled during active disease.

The CDR3 is CATSDLRTTSGVHEQFF. The CDR3 DNA reads as TGTGCCACCAGTGATTTGCGGACGACTAGCGGGGTTCATGAGCAGTTCTTC. The chain recombines TRBV24-1 with TRBJ2-1; 11 bases match TRBD2. This CDR3 region has 17 residues. The trim removed 0 bases at V and 8 bases at J, leaving 8 bases unmatched. CDR1 KGHDR and CDR2 SFDVKD come from the germline V gene.